The clone carrying this TCR beta chain appeared many times. No antigen is known for it. The data are from a study of T cell repertoires in cytomegalovirus infection. Notes on the study in general: Carriage of CMV together with the relevant HLA was identifiable through cumulative public TCR beta family frequency.

TCRdb re-called the reads through MiXCR, storing one row per CDR3 protein. The repertoire includes about 490,000 distinct CDR3 sequences, 11% of them detected once, and approximately 10% sits in the top ten. Sequenced material: PBMCs. The clonotype originates from a human donor in good health (CMV status not recorded). Some clones in this sample may be carry-over from other donors' samples.

In DNA form, the CDR3 reads TGTGCCAGCGAGAGGGGTGACAGGACCTACGAGCAGTACTTC. It yields the protein CASERGDRTYEQYF. This rearrangement joins TRBV28 to TRBJ2-7; D might be TRBD1 (6 bases). The V end was cut by 8 bases, the J end by 2 bases, with 16 bases between. The CDR3 sequence is 14 residues long. Germline V gene sequence: CDR1 MDHEN, CDR2 SYDVKM.